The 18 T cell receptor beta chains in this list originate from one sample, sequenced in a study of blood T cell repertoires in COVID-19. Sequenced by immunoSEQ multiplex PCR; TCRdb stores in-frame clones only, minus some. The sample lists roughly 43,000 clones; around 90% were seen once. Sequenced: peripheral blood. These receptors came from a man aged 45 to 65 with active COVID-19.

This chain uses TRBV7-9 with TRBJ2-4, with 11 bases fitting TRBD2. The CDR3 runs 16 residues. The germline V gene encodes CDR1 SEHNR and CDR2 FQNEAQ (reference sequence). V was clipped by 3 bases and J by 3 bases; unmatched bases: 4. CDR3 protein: CASSFYSGGDKNIQYF. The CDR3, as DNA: TGTGCCAGCAGCTTCTATAGCGGGGGGGACAAAAACATTCAGTACTTC. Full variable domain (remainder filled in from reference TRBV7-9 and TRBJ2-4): DTGVSQNPRHKITKRGQNVTFRCDPISEHNRLYWYRQTLGQGPEFLTYFQNEAQLEKSRLLSDRFSAERPKGSFSTLEIQRTEQGDSAMYLCASSFYSGGDKNIQYFGAGTRLSVL.

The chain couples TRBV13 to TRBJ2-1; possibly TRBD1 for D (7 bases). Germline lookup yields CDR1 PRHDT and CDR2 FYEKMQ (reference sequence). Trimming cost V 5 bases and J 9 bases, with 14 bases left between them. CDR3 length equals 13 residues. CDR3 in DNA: TGTGCCAGCAGCCAGGGGGGTGGGAGTGAGCAGTTCTTC. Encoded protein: CASSQGGGSEQFF.

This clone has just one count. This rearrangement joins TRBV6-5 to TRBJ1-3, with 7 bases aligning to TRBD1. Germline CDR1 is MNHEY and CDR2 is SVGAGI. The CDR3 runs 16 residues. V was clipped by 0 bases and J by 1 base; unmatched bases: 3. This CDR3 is CASSYSGQISGNTIYF. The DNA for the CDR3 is TGTGCCAGCAGTTACTCGGGACAGATATCTGGAAACACCATATATTTT.

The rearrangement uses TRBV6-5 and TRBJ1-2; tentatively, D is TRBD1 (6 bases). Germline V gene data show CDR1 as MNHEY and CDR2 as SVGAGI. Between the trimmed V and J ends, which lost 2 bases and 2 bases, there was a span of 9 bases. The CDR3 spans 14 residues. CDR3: CASSYLGQNYGYTF. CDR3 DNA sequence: TGTGCCAGCAGTTACCTCGGACAGAACTATGGCTACACCTTC.

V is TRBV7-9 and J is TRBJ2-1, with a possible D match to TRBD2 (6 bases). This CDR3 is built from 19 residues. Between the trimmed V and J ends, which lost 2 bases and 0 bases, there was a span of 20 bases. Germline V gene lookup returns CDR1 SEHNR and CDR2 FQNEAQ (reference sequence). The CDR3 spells CASSLRPLAPSSSYNEQFF. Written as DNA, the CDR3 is TGTGCCAGCAGCTTAAGGCCACTAGCCCCTTCTAGCTCCTACAATGAGCAGTTCTTC.

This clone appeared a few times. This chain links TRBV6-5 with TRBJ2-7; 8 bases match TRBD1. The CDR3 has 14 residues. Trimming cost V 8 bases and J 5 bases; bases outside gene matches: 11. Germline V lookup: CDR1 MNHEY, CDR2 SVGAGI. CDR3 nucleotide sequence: TGTGCCAGCTCAGCGACAGGGGAAATCCACGAGCAGTACTTC. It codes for CASSATGEIHEQYF.

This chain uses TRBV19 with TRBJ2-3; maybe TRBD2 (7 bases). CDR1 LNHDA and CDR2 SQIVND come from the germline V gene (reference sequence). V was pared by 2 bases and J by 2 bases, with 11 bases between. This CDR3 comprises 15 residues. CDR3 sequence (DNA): TGTGCCAGTAGTATAAGGGGGGGGGCCACAGATACGCAGTATTTT. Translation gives CASSIRGGATDTQYF.

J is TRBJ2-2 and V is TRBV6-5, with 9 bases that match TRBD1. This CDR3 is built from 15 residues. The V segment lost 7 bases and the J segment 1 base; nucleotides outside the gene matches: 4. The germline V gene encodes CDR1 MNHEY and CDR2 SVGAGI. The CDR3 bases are TGTGCCAGCACCCTGGGACAGGGGAACACCGGGGAGCTGTTTTTT. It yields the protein CASTLGQGNTGELFF.

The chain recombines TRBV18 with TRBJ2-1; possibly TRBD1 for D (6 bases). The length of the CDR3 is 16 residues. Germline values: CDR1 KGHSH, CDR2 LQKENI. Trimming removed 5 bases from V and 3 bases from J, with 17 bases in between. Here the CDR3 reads CASSISGTPFYNEQFF. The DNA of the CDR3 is TGTGCCAGCTCAATTTCAGGGACACCGTTCTACAATGAGCAGTTCTTC. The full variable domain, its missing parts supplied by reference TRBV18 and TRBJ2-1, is NAGVMQNPRHLVRRRGQEARLRCSPMKGHSHVYWYRQLPEEGLKFMVYLQKENIIDESGMPKERFSAEFPKEGPSILRIQQVVRGDSAAYFCASSISGTPFYNEQFFGPGTRLTVL.

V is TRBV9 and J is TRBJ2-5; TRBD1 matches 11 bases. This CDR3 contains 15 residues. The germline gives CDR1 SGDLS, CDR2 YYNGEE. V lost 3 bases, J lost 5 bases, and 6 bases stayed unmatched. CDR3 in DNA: TGTGCCAGCAGCGGTGGACAGGGGGCGCGGGAGACCCAGTACTTC. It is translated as CASSGGQGARETQYF.

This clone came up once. CDR3 in amino acids: CAAKAAYEQYF. DNA of the CDR3: TGTGCGGCAAAGGCGGCCTACGAGCAGTACTTC. This chain links TRBV6-6 with TRBJ2-7, with D hard to call. The CDR3 totals 11 residues. Germline V CDR1 and CDR2: MNHNY, SVGAGI (reference sequence).

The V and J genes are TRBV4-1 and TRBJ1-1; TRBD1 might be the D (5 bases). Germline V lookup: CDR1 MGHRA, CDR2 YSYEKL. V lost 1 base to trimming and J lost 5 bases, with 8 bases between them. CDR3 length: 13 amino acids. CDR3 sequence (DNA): TGCGCCAGCAGCCAAGTAGGGGTAACTGAAGCTTTCTTT. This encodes CASSQVGVTEAFF.

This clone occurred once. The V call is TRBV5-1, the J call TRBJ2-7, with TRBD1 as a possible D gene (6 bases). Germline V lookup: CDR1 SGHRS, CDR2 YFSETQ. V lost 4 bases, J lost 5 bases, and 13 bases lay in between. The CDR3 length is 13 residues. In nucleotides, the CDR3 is TGCGCCAGCAGCACACTCACAGGGAACGAGCAGTACTTC. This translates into CASSTLTGNEQYF.

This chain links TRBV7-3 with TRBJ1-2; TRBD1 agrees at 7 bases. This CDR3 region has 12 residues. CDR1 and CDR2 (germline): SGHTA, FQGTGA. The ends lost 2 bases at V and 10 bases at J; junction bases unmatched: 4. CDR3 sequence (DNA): TGTGCCAGCAGCTTAGCCGGACAGGACTACACCTTC. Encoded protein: CASSLAGQDYTF.

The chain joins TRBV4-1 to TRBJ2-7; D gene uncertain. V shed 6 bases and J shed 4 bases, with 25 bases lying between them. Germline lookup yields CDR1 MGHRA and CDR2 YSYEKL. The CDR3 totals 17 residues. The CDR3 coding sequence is TGCGCCAGCAGGAGGAATATTTTGGCAGATTCTAGGTACGAGCAGTACTTC. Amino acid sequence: CASRRNILADSRYEQYF.

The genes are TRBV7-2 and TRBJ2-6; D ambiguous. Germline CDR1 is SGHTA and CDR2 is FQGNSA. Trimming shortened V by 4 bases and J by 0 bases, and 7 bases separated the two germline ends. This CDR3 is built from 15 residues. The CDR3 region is CASSSALSGANVLTF. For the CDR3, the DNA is TGTGCCAGCAGCTCTGCACTCTCTGGGGCCAACGTCCTGACTTTC.

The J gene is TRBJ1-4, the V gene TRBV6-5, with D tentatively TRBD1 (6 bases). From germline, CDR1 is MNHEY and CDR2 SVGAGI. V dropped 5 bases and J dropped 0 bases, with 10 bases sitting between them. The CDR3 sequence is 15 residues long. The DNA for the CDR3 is TGTGCCAGCAGTAGAGGACAGTCAACTAATGAAAAACTGTTTTTT. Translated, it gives CASSRGQSTNEKLFF.

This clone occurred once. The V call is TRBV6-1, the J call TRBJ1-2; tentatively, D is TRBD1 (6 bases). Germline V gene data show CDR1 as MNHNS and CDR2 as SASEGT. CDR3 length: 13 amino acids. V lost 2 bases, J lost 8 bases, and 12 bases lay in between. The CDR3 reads CASSELRGLGYTF. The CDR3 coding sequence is TGTGCCAGCAGTGAATTAAGGGGGTTGGGCTACACCTTC.